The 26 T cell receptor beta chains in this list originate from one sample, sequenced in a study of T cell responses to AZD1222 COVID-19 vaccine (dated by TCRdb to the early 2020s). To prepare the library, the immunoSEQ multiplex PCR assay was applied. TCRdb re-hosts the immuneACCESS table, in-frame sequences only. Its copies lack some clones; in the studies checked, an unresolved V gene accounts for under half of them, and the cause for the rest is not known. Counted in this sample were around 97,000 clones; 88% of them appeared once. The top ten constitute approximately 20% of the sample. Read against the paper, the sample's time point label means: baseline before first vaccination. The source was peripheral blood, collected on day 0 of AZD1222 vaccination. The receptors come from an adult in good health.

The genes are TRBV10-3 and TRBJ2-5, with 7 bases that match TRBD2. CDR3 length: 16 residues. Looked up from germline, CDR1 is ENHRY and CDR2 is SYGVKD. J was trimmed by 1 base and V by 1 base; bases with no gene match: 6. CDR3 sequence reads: CAISEFFSGFQETQYF. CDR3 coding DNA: TGTGCCATCAGTGAGTTCTTTAGCGGGTTCCAAGAGACCCAGTACTTC.

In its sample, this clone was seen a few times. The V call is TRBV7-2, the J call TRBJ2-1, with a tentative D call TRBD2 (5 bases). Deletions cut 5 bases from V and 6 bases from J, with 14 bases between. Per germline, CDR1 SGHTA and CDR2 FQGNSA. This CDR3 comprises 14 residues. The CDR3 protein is CASSPFSEVNEQFF. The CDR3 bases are TGTGCCAGCAGCCCCTTTAGCGAGGTCAATGAGCAGTTCTTC.

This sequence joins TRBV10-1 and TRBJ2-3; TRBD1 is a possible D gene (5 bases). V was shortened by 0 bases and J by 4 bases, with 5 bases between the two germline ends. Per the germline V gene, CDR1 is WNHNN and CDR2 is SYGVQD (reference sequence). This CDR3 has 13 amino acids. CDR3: CASSESGPDTQYF. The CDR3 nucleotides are TGCGCCAGCAGTGAGTCGGGGCCAGATACGCAGTATTTT.

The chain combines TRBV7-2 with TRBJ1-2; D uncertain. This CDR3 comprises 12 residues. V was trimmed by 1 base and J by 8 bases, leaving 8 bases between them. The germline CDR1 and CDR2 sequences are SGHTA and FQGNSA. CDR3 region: CASSLERRGYTF. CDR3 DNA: TGTGCCAGCAGCTTAGAGCGACGGGGCTACACCTTC.

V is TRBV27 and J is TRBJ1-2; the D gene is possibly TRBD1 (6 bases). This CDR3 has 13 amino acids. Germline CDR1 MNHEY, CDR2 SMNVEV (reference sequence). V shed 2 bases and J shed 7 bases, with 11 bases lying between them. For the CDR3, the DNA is TGTGCCAGCAGTTTAACAGGGATAGGTGGCTACACCTTC. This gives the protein CASSLTGIGGYTF.

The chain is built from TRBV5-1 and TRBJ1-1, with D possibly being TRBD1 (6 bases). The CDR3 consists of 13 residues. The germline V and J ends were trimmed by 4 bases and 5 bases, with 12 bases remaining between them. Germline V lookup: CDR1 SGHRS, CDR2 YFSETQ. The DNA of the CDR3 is TGCGCCAGCAGCATCCCAGGGGTAACTGAAGCTTTCTTT. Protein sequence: CASSIPGVTEAFF. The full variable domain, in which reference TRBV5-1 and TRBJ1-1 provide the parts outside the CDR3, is KAGVTQTPRYLIKTRGQQVTLSCSPISGHRSVSWYQQTPGQGLQFLFEYFSETQRNKGNFPGRFSGRQFSNSRSEMNVSTLELGDSALYLCASSIPGVTEAFFGQGTRLTVV.

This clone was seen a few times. CDR3 sequence (DNA): TGTGCCAGCAGCCCGACTAGCGGATCCTACGAGCAGTACTTC. Translating it yields CASSPTSGSYEQYF. V and J are TRBV3-1 (or the pseudogene TRBV3-2) and TRBJ2-7; TRBD2 agrees at 9 bases. With 4 bases clipped from V and 1 base from J, the junction kept 2 bases outside the gene matches. The CDR3 is 14 amino acids. CDR1 is LGHDT and CDR2 is YNNKEL in the germline V gene (reference sequence).

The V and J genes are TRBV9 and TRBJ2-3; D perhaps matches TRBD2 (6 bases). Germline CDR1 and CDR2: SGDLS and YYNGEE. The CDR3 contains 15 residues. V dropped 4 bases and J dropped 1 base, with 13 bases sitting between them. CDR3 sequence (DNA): TGTGCCAGCAGCCCCCGCGGGGCGGGCACAGATACGCAGTATTTT. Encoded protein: CASSPRGAGTDTQYF.

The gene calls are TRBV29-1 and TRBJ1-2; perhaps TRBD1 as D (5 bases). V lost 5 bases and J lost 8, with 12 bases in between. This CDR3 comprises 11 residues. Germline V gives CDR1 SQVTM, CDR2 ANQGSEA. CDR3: CSVHSQGGYTF. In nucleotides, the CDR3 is TGCAGCGTTCATTCCCAGGGAGGCTACACCTTC.

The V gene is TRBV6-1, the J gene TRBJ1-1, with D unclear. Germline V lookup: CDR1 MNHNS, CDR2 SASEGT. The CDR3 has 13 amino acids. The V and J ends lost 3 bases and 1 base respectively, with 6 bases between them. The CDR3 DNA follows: TGTGCCAGCAGTGACGACTGGAACACTGAAGCTTTCTTT. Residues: CASSDDWNTEAFF.

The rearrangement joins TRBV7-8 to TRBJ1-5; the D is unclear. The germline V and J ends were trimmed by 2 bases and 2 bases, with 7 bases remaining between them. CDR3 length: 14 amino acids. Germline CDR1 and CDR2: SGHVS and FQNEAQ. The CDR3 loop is CASSLLPGNQPQHF. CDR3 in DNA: TGTGCCAGCAGCTTATTGCCGGGCAATCAGCCCCAGCATTTT.

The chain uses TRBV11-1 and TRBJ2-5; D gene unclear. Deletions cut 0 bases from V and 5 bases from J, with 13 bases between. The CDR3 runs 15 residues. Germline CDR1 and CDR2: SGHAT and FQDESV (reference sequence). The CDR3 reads CASSLALVPSETQYF. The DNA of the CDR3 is TGTGCCAGCAGCTTAGCCCTAGTTCCCTCCGAGACCCAGTACTTC.

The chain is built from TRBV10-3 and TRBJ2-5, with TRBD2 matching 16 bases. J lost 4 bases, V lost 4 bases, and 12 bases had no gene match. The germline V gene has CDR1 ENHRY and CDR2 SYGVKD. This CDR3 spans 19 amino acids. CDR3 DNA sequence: TGTGCCATCAGTGCCTTTGGGACTAGCGGGGGGGGAATTGGAGAGACCCAGTACTTC. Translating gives CAISAFGTSGGGIGETQYF.

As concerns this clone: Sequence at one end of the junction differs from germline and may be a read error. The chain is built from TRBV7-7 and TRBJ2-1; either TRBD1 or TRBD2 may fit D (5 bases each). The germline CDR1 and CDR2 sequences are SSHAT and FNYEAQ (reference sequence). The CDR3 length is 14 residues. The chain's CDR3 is CASSPAGTHNEQFF. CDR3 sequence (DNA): TGTGCTAGCAGCCCTGCAGGGACCCACAATGAGCAGTTCTTC.

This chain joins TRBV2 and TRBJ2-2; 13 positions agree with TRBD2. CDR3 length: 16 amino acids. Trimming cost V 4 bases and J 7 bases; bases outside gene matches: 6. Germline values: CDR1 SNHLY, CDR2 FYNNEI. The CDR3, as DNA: TGTGCCAGCAGTGTACGACTAGCGGGGGGTGGCGGGGAGCTGTTTTTT. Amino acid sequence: CASSVRLAGGGGELFF.

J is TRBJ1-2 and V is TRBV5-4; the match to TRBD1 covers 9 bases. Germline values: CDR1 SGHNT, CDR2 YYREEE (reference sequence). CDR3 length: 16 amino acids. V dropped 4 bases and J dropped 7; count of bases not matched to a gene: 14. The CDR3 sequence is CASSGGQGYSLSGYTF. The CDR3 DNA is TGTGCCAGCAGCGGAGGACAGGGGTATTCACTTTCTGGCTACACCTTC.

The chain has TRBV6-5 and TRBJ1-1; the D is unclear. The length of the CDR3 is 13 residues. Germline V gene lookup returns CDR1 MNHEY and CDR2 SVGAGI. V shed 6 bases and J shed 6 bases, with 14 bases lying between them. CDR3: CASSNRALSEAFF. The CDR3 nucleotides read TGTGCCAGCAGCAACCGGGCATTATCTGAAGCTTTCTTT.

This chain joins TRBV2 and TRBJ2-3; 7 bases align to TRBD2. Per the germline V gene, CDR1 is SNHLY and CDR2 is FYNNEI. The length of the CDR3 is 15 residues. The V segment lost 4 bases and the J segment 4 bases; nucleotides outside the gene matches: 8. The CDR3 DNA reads TGTGCCAGCAGTGTGGGGACTATGGCGGCAGATACGCAGTATTTT. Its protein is CASSVGTMAADTQYF.

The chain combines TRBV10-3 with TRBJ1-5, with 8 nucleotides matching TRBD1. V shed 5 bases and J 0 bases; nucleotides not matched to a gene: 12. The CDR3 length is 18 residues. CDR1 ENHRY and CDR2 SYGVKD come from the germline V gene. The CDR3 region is CAISSGTGGDPSNQPQHF. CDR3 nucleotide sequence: TGTGCCATCAGTTCCGGGACAGGAGGAGACCCTAGCAATCAGCCCCAGCATTTT.

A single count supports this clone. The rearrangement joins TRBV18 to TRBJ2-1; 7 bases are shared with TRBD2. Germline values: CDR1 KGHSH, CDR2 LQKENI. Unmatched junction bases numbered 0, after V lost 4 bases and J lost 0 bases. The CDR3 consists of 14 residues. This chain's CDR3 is CASSLAGSYNEQFF. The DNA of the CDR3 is TGTGCCAGCTCACTAGCGGGCTCCTACAATGAGCAGTTCTTC.

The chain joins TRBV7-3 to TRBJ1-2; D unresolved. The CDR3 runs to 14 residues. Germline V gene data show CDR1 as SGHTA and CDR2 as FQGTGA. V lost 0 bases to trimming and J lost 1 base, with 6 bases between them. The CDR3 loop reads CASSLTQSNYGYTF. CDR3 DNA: TGTGCCAGCAGCTTAACGCAGAGTAACTATGGCTACACCTTC.

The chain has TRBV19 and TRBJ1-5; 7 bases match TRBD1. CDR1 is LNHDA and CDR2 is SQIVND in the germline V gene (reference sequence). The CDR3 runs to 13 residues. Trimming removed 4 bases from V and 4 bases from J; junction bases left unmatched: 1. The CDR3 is CASSTQGNQPQHF. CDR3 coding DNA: TGTGCCAGTAGTACACAGGGGAATCAGCCCCAGCATTTT.

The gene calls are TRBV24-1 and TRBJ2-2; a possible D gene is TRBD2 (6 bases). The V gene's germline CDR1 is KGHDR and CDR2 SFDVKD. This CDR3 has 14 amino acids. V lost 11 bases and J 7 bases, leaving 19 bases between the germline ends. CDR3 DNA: TGTGCCAAAACGAGGCGCGGGGAGGACGGGGAGCTGTTTTTT. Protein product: CAKTRRGEDGELFF.

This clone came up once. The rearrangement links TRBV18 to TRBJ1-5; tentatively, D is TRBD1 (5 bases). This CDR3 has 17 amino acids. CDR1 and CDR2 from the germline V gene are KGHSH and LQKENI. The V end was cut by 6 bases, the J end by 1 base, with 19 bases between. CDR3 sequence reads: CASSPMGGIGSNQPQHF. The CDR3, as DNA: TGTGCCAGCTCCCCTATGGGGGGGATAGGAAGCAATCAGCCCCAGCATTTT.

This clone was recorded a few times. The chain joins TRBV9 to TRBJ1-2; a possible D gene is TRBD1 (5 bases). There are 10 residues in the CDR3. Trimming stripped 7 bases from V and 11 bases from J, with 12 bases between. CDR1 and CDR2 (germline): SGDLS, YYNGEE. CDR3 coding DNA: TGTGCCAGCCCGGGGGAACAATACACCTTC. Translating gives CASPGEQYTF.

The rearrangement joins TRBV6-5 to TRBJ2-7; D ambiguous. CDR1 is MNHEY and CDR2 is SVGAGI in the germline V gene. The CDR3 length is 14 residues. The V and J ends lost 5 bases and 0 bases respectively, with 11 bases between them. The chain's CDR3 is CASSPDSYSYEQYF. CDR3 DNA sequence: TGTGCCAGCAGTCCCGACTCCTACTCCTACGAGCAGTACTTC.